This is a list of T cell receptor beta chains from one sample in a study of blood T cell repertoires in COVID-19. Profiling relied on immunoSEQ multiplex PCR, and the TCRdb table lists in-frame clones only, not all of them. The sample includes just over 650,000 clones, approximately 90% of them seen just once. The material sequenced was peripheral blood. These TCRs come from a woman between 18 and 30 years old with acute or convalescent COVID-19. The CDR3 runs from the conserved cysteine through the conserved F or W. The D gene is left open where the match is weak. Clone size appears in some rows only: once, few, many, or a class for an expanded clone.

length	D	V	J	size	DNA	CDR3
15	-	TRBV5-1	TRBJ1-4	-	TGCGCCAGCAGCCCCGGGGTAGGGTTTGGTGAAAAACTGTTTTTT	CASSPGVGFGEKLFF
14	TRBD1	TRBV6-5	TRBJ1-2	-	TGTGCCAGCAGTCTTGGACAGGGGGTAAATGGCTACACCTTC	CASSLGQGVNGYTF
15	TRBD1	TRBV11-2	TRBJ2-3	-	TGTGCCAGCAGCTCATGGACAGGGCCCACAGATACGCAGTATTTT	CASSSWTGPTDTQYF
13	-	TRBV12-3/TRBV12-4	TRBJ2-3	-	TGTGCCAGCAGTTTATCGAGCGGGGATACGCAGTATTTT	CASSLSSGDTQYF
15	-	TRBV4-1	TRBJ1-1	-	TGCGCCAGCAGCCAAGGAAAGGGGGTGGGAACTGAAGCTTTCTTT	CASSQGKGVGTEAFF
12	-	TRBV5-5	TRBJ1-1	-	TGTGCCAGCAGCTTGGTTGGCACGGAGGCTTTCTTT	CASSLVGTEAFF
14	-	TRBV7-2	TRBJ1-1	-	TGTGCCAGCAGCTTAGCGGCAATGAACACTGAAGCTTTCTTT	CASSLAAMNTEAFF
12	TRBD1	TRBV24-1	TRBJ1-2	-	TGTGCCACCAGCGGGACAGGATATGGCTACACCTTC	CATSGTGYGYTF
17	TRBD1	TRBV5-5	TRBJ1-5	few	TGTGCCAGCAGTCCCGGGACAGGTATCTATAGCAATCAGCCCCAGCATTTT	CASSPGTGIYSNQPQHF
11	-	TRBV5-1	TRBJ1-2	few	TGCGCCAGCAGCTCAACTGATGGCTACACCTTC	CASSSTDGYTF
16	TRBD1	TRBV29-1	TRBJ1-4	few	TGCAGCGCTCAGGTTACAGGGGTAATCGGTAATGAAAAACTGTTTTTT	CSAQVTGVIGNEKLFF
12	-	TRBV25-1	TRBJ1-1	-	TGTGCCAGCAGCAAAGGGGACACTGAAGCTTTCTTT	CASSKGDTEAFF
13	-	TRBV5-4	TRBJ1-1	-	TGTGCCAGCAGCCCGGGGGAGTACACTGAAGCTTTCTTT	CASSPGEYTEAFF
14	-	TRBV4-3	TRBJ1-1	-	TGCGCCAGCAGCCAAGACAGGGGCCCCATTGAAGCTTTCTTT	CASSQDRGPIEAFF
16	TRBD2	TRBV2	TRBJ2-2	-	TGTGCCAGCAGTGGGGAGCGGGGGGGCAACACCGGGGAGCTGTTTTTT	CASSGERGGNTGELFF
14	TRBD1	TRBV30	TRBJ2-7	-	TGTGCCTGGATCCCGGGACAGGGTGACTACGAGCAGTACTTC	CAWIPGQGDYEQYF
14	-	TRBV12-5	TRBJ1-2	-	TGTGCTAGTGGTTTGGACCTACGGGGTACTGGCTACACCTTC	CASGLDLRGTGYTF
12	TRBD1	TRBV5-1	TRBJ2-1	-	TGCGCCAGCAGCTTGGGGACAGGCGAGCAGTTCTTC	CASSLGTGEQFF
16	TRBD2	TRBV6-1	TRBJ2-7	-	TGTGCCAGCAGTGAATCCCCGCCGGGGAGGGTATCTGGGCAGTACTTC	CASSESPPGRVSGQYF
13	-	TRBV7-2	TRBJ1-1	-	TGTGCCAGCAGCTTAGAGAGCGGCACTGAAGCTTTCTTT	CASSLESGTEAFF
15	-	TRBV5-1	TRBJ1-3	-	TGCGCCAGCAGCCCCGACAGTTCCTCTGGAAACACCATATATTTT	CASSPDSSSGNTIYF
15	-	TRBV4-1	TRBJ1-2	-	TGCGCCAGCAGCCCCCGGAGGGTCAGGAAGTATGGCTACACCTTC	CASSPRRVRKYGYTF
15	-	TRBV28	TRBJ2-1	-	TGTGCCAGCAGTTTTTCCGGAGGGAAAGTCAATGAGCAGTTCTTC	CASSFSGGKVNEQFF